This TCR beta chain emerged from a study of beta chain features in type 1 diabetes. Expressed TCRB transcripts were sequenced, since all the RNA that had been isolated was reverse transcribed. Profiled with immunoSEQ multiplex PCR; TCRdb holds only in-frame clones, not every one. The table shows under 250,000 clones, with 25% to 30% occurring only once. A single heparinised draw of roughly 110 mL on average was taken per donor. General study findings and limits: Patients with type 1 diabetes carried fewer insertions and had more deletions at their VDJ junctions.

V was trimmed by 6 bases and J by 1 base, leaving 12 bases between them. From germline, CDR1 is SGHTA and CDR2 FQGNSA. There are 14 residues in the CDR3. A word on this clone: Its antigen is unidentified.

Sequenced material: central memory CD4+ T cells from blood. The sequence came from a man younger than 40 in good health. This rearrangement joins TRBV7-2 to TRBJ1-1; possibly TRBD1 for D (5 bases). The chain's CDR3 is CASRVPDRNTEAFF. The CDR3 DNA reads TGTGCCAGCAGAGTGCCCGACAGGAACACTGAAGCTTTCTTT.